This T cell receptor beta chain comes out of a study of regulatory T cells in long-lasting Graves disease. The table lists this clonotype with many counts. Its cognate antigen is unknown. Study conclusions and caveats: New patients shared some 970 public clonotypes, fewer than the 2,500 to 3,500 shared by persistent patients. The study found lower TCR diversity in persistent Graves' patients than in newly diagnosed ones.

Building of the TCR beta libraries involved iRepertoire HTBI primers and Arm-PCR of CDR3 regions. Original handling: Gene usage covered 62 TRBV and 14 TRBJ segments. TCRdb reprocessed the multiplex PCR reads via MiXCR and lists one record per CDR3 protein. The authors' filters were not applied to this entry. The sample lists about 330,000 distinct CDR3 sequences, about a sixth occurring once. Time point in this sample: newly diagnosed GD, antithyroid drugs for less than 3 months. Extracted PBMC RNA gave rise to the TCR library. Germline CDR1 SGHRS, CDR2 YFSETQ. The V gene end was trimmed by 4 bases and the J gene end by 1 base; junction bases not matched to a gene: 12. CDR3 size: 19 residues. The sample also formed part of further work on T cells in Graves' hyperthyroidism and ophthalmopathy. That report adds: A 13 V-J signature model discriminated ophthalmopathy versus stable hyperthyroidism.

The input for sequencing was peripheral blood mononuclear cells (PBMCs), taken at new diagnosis, from a patient treated with antithyroid drugs. The TCR comes from a woman between 18 and 30 years old with Graves disease. This rearrangement joins TRBV5-1 to TRBJ2-1; 12 bases are shared with TRBD2. CDR3: CASSPSGGATLASYNEQFF. The CDR3 DNA follows: TGCGCCAGCAGCCCTAGCGGGGGGGCCACTCTGGCGTCCTACAATGAGCAGTTCTTC.